This T cell receptor (beta chain) was captured in a study of T cell responses to AZD1222 COVID-19 vaccine (dated by TCRdb to the early 2020s). With respect to the entire study: TCR sequencing covered roughly 230 trial participants: about 210 given two doses of AZD1222 and some 25 given two doses of MenACWY control vaccine. Trial participants were enrolled into age subgroups of 18-55, 56-69 and 70-plus years, which contained about 160, 30 and 59 TCR-sequenced participants, respectively. Broad study findings and their caveats: Reportedly, almost half of the unique spike-specific TCRs recognized epitopes lying outside the regions that are mutated in the B.1.351 and B.1.1.7 variants. Only five to seven AZD1222 recipients were SARS-CoV-2 seropositive at baseline, limiting conclusions about previously exposed vaccinees. In the small 56-69-year group, the increase in depth fell short of significance, most likely because of low power. No day 14 peak-response samples were available, so repertoires were characterized only after the peak T cell response. Participants were mostly white British and included more females than males, and it was suggested by the authors that clonal diversity may have been underestimated. After two AZD1222 doses, spike-specific TCR breadth and depth were significantly higher than at day 0 and than in MenACWY recipients. Vaccine-associated CD4 TCRs spanned the whole spike protein, with dominant responses in regions 160-218 and 743-854.

CDR1 SNHLY and CDR2 FYNNEI are derived from the germline V gene. The germline V and J ends show losses of 6 bases and 11 bases respectively, and no gene match explains 14 bases of the junction. The CDR3 covers 15 residues, taking in both the cysteine and the phenylalanine. Only the CDR3 part of the read is kept: 45 bases, read in frame from the first base. About this clone: The antigen it binds to is not known. One base away there is no much larger clone; base qualities are not given.

The CDR3 regions of human TCRbeta chains were analyzed by immunosequencing. On the study's bioinformatics: Repertoire TCRs were checked for matches against a reference library of SARS-CoV-2-specific TCRs that had been generated using the MIRA antigen-specificity platform. Breadth meant the fraction of unique TCRs that were SARS-CoV-2-associated, whereas depth meant the fraction of total T cells that were SARS-CoV-2-associated. Each spike-specific TCR was assigned to its reactive spike region and to a CD4 or CD8 class using the MIRA data. Log10-transformed breadth and depth values were compared by one-way ANOVA with Sidak's multiple comparisons tests. Sourced from immuneACCESS, this table was stored by TCRdb with only in-frame sequences that have V and J called. A share of the clones is absent; for the studies checked, an unresolved V gene accounts for under half, and the remainder has no known explanation. For V, J and clone size, that table is used; D and trimming come from the DNA. For this sample there are 140,000 or so clones; more than 80% appear just once. The ten largest clones take up 7% to 9% of the sample.

The time point label for this specimen denotes: about 28 days (+/-7) after the second vaccine dose. Taken with the paper, the label for treatment or condition translates to: meningococcal conjugate vaccine given as trial control. Samples from vaccinated people were obtained from the UK trials COV001 and COV002, which included a single-blind randomized controlled phase 2/3 trial of AZD1222 (ChAdOx1 nCoV-19) in healthy adults. For TCRbeta chain sequencing, PBMC samples were collected from trial participants at day 0 and at day 28 after the second dose. The chain links TRBV2 with TRBJ2-7, and 12 junctional nucleotides match TRBD1. The origin of this receptor is an adult who received the MenACWY meningococcal vaccine as a control. Material: peripheral blood, obtained 28 days after the second dose of the MenACWY control vaccine. In nucleotides, the sequence is TGTGCCAGCAGCGAGGGACAGGGGGCCACGGTATTCGAGTACTTC. Protein translation: CASSEGQGATVFEYF.